The source of this T cell receptor (beta chain) is a study of technical replicates of blood from a few donors. This CDR3 has 11 amino acids. CDR1 and CDR2 (germline): WNHNN, SYGVQD (reference sequence). Trimming removed 4 bases from V and 4 bases from J, with 4 bases in between. Repertoires were generated with immunoSEQ multiplex PCR, while TCRdb's copy carries only in-frame clones and drops some. The sample records tens of thousands of clones, 90% to 95% being singletons. The origin of this receptor is a human donor in good health. This rearrangement joins TRBV10-1 to TRBJ2-5; D unresolved. The sequenced sample was T cells isolated from PBMCs. CDR3 coding DNA: TGCGCCAGCAGTGTCGGAGAGACCCAGTACTTC. It yields the protein CASSVGETQYF.